The 32 T cell receptor beta chains listed next were all sequenced from one sample in a study of T cells after yellow fever vaccination. TCRdb recomputed calls from the 5' RACE reads with MiXCR, one row per CDR3 protein. Found here are roughly 250,000 distinct CDR3 sequences, 10% to 15% of them singletons; the top ten hold about 0.54%. The starting material was CD4+ T cells sorted from PBMCs, obtained 45 days after the yellow fever booster vaccination. These receptors were obtained from a man under 40 who received the YFV17D yellow fever vaccine.

This clonotype was seen only a few times. The chain links TRBV20-1 to TRBJ2-1, with D maybe TRBD2 (6 bases). The germline V gene encodes CDR1 DFQATT and CDR2 SNEGSKA (reference sequence). The CDR3 length is 11 residues. This chain's CDR3 is CRLAGSNEQFF. CDR3 in DNA: TGCAGGCTTGCGGGGTCCAATGAGCAGTTCTTC.

The CDR3 is CSARRGLGETQYF. As DNA, the CDR3 is TGCAGCGCCCGGAGGGGGCTTGGAGAGACCCAGTACTTC. The chain is built from TRBV29-1 and TRBJ2-5; D might be TRBD1 (7 bases). The CDR3 runs 13 residues. Trimming removed 7 bases at V and 4 bases at J, with 16 bases between. Germline V lookup: CDR1 SQVTM, CDR2 ANQGSEA.

CDR3 bases: TGCAGTGCTCAACCAACGGGACAGGGTTTGGGGCTGGAGACCCAGTACTTC. Amino acid sequence: CSAQPTGQGLGLETQYF. The J gene is TRBJ2-5, the V gene TRBV20-1; 9 bases are shared with TRBD1. With 5 bases clipped from V and 5 bases from J, the junction kept 18 bases outside the gene matches. Germline CDR1 reads DFQATT; CDR2 reads SNEGSKA (reference sequence). The CDR3 runs to 17 residues.

A few counts support this clonotype. V is TRBV10-2 and J is TRBJ2-7, with 11 bases identical to TRBD2. Losses at the gene ends were 3 bases for V and 8 bases for J; bases not matched to a gene: 12. This CDR3 spans 16 amino acids. Germline CDR1 WSHSY, CDR2 SAAADI. CDR3 sequence reads: CASSDPATSGTGKQYF. DNA for the CDR3: TGCGCCAGCAGTGACCCGGCGACTAGCGGGACGGGTAAGCAGTACTTC.

This chain joins TRBV2 and TRBJ2-7; no reliable D call. The CDR3 has 15 amino acids. The V and J ends lost 8 bases and 3 bases respectively, with 20 bases between them. Germline V gene data show CDR1 as SNHLY and CDR2 as FYNNEI. CDR3 amino acids: CASRFRAQVFYEQYF. The CDR3 nucleotides are TGTGCCAGCCGGTTCCGGGCTCAAGTTTTCTACGAGCAGTACTTC.

Here the CDR3 reads CATSRGAASSGANVLTF. The CDR3 DNA reads TGTGCCACCAGCAGAGGGGCCGCAAGCTCTGGGGCCAACGTCCTGACTTTC. This chain joins TRBV15 and TRBJ2-6; D is ambiguous. From germline, CDR1 is LNHNV and CDR2 YYDKDF (reference sequence). Between the trimmed V and J ends, which lost 1 base and 0 bases, there was a span of 10 bases. This CDR3 comprises 17 residues.

This chain links TRBV7-2 with TRBJ2-6; weak D call: TRBD1 (6 bases). This CDR3 contains 16 residues. CDR1 is SGHTA, CDR2 FQGNSA, per germline. Trimming removed 5 bases at V and 0 bases at J, with 11 bases between. CDR3: CASSLDRVSGANVLTF. For the CDR3, the DNA is TGTGCCAGCAGCCTGGACAGAGTCTCTGGGGCCAACGTCCTGACTTTC.

This clonotype was detected only a few times. J is TRBJ2-1 and V is TRBV28; the match to TRBD2 covers 10 bases. The CDR3 is made up of 16 amino acids. The ends lost 8 bases at V and 0 bases at J; junction bases unmatched: 7. Germline CDR1 MDHEN, CDR2 SYDVKM. The CDR3 protein is CASSSGSGGSYNEQFF. In nucleotides, the CDR3 is TGTGCCAGCTCTAGCGGGAGCGGGGGCTCCTACAATGAGCAGTTCTTC.

The gene calls are TRBV15 and TRBJ1-2; possibly TRBD1 for D (5 bases). The CDR3 consists of 16 residues. Germline values: CDR1 LNHNV, CDR2 YYDKDF (reference sequence). V lost 0 bases to trimming and J lost 8 bases, with 19 bases between them. This CDR3 is CATSRDSRGTPAGYTF. The CDR3 nucleotides are TGTGCCACCAGCAGAGACAGTAGAGGGACTCCAGCGGGCTACACCTTC.

The chain joins TRBV4-2 to TRBJ2-3, with 10 bases lining up with TRBD2. The CDR3 covers 16 residues. V trimming: 10 bases; J trimming: 4 bases; junction bases outside the gene matches: 14. The germline gives CDR1 LGHNA, CDR2 YNFKEQ. The CDR3 DNA reads as TGTGCCACGGGGCTAGCGGGAGTGGCCGGCGCAGATACGCAGTATTTT. This sequence encodes CATGLAGVAGADTQYF.

V gene TRBV7-2 combines with J gene TRBJ2-1; TRBD2 might be the D (5 bases). Trimming cost V 4 bases and J 5 bases, with 9 bases left between them. This CDR3 has 13 amino acids. The germline V gene encodes CDR1 SGHTA and CDR2 FQGNSA. CDR3 nucleotides: TGTGCCAGCAGCTGGGGAGCCGACAATGAGCAGTTCTTC. The encoded protein is CASSWGADNEQFF.

The genes are TRBV7-2 and TRBJ2-7; no firm D call. V was cut by 4 bases and J by 0 bases, with 7 bases left in between. This CDR3 has 13 residues. Germline V gives CDR1 SGHTA, CDR2 FQGNSA. DNA for the CDR3: TGTGCCAGCAGCTGGAGCAACTCCTACGAGCAGTACTTC. It codes for CASSWSNSYEQYF.

A few counts support this clonotype. This chain links TRBV20-1 with TRBJ2-3; TRBD1 might be the D (5 bases). V was pared by 6 bases and J by 1 base, with 17 bases between. Looked up from germline, CDR1 is DFQATT and CDR2 is SNEGSKA (reference sequence). The CDR3 totals 15 residues. CDR3 loop: CSARTLSTGTDTQYF. DNA of the CDR3: TGCAGTGCACGGACACTATCGACGGGCACAGATACGCAGTATTTT.

The chain couples TRBV12-3 or TRBV12-4 to TRBJ2-6, with 8 nucleotides matching TRBD2. There are 18 residues in the CDR3. Germline trimming cut 3 bases from V and 0 bases from J; bases unmatched to any gene: 7. In DNA, the CDR3 is TGTGCCAGCAGTTTCTCTAGCGGGTCCATCTCTGGGGCCAACGTCCTGACTTTC. It translates to CASSFSSGSISGANVLTF.

This clonotype was recorded a few times. The rearrangement links TRBV3-1 to TRBJ1-5, with TRBD1 matching 11 bases. This CDR3 is 15 amino acids long. The V and J ends lost 6 bases and 7 bases, in that order; junction bases with no gene match: 8. Germline CDR1 and CDR2: LGHDT and YNNKEL (reference sequence). The CDR3 region is CASSKGTGGDQPQHF. The CDR3, as DNA: TGTGCCAGCAGTAAGGGGACAGGGGGTGACCAGCCCCAGCATTTT.

This clonotype was seen more than once but under ten times. This chain joins TRBV7-2 and TRBJ2-2; no reliable D call. The CDR3 is 13 residues long. Trimming took 3 bases from V and 6 from J, leaving 8 bases between them. Per germline, CDR1 SGHTA and CDR2 FQGNSA. CDR3 sequence: CASSFTPAGELFF. The CDR3 DNA follows: TGTGCCAGCAGCTTTACACCCGCCGGGGAGCTGTTTTTT.

This clonotype appeared a few times. V is TRBV6-5 and J is TRBJ2-1; perhaps TRBD1 as D (6 bases). V lost 6 bases and J 9 bases, leaving 12 bases between the germline ends. In germline, CDR1 is MNHEY, CDR2 SVGAGI. This CDR3 is 12 amino acids long. The CDR3 loop is CASSLRGSEQFF. The CDR3 DNA reads TGTGCCAGCAGCCTAAGGGGGAGTGAGCAGTTCTTC.

This clonotype showed up just a few times. The chain uses TRBV6-2 or TRBV6-3 and TRBJ2-7; no firm D call. This CDR3 region has 15 residues. The V end was cut by 6 bases, the J end by 0 bases, with 15 bases between. Germline CDR1 and CDR2: MNHEY and SVGEGT. The CDR3 protein is CASRSDPHRSYEQYF. The DNA of the CDR3 is TGTGCCAGCAGATCGGACCCTCATCGCTCCTACGAGCAGTACTTC.

This clonotype was counted a few times. The chain has TRBV29-1 and TRBJ2-7; D tentatively fits TRBD1 or TRBD2 (5 bases each). The CDR3 has 17 residues. V lost 1 base to trimming and J lost 3 bases, with 22 bases between them. CDR1 is SQVTM, CDR2 ANQGSEA, per germline. The chain's CDR3 is CSVEGVPGTTQGYEQYF. CDR3 coding DNA: TGCAGCGTTGAAGGTGTGCCGGGGACGACACAAGGCTACGAGCAGTACTTC.

A few counts support this clonotype. The J gene is TRBJ2-7, the V gene TRBV4-3, with 7 bases that match TRBD1. V shed 0 bases and J 4 bases; nucleotides not matched to a gene: 6. The CDR3 runs 15 residues. Germline loops: CDR1 LGHNA, CDR2 YSLEER. The CDR3 sequence is CASSQDYGTDYEQYF. In DNA, the CDR3 is TGCGCCAGCAGCCAAGATTACGGGACAGATTACGAGCAGTACTTC.

This clonotype was observed a handful of times. The J gene is TRBJ1-4, the V gene TRBV12-3 or TRBV12-4, with no clear D. CDR3 length: 13 amino acids. Trimming took off 4 bases at V and 7 bases at J, with 10 bases between the two ends. CDR3 residues: CASSWGRFEKLFF. CDR3 nucleotide sequence: TGTGCCAGCAGTTGGGGTCGGTTTGAAAAACTGTTTTTT.

This sequence joins TRBV24-1 and TRBJ2-1; 10 bases map to TRBD2. V lost 1 base and J lost 5; bases outside the gene matches: 10. The CDR3 sequence is 18 residues long. The V gene's germline CDR1 is KGHDR and CDR2 SFDVKD. CDR3 DNA sequence: TGTGCCACCAGTGATTTTGGACTAGCGGCTTTCAAGGACAATGAGCAGTTCTTC. This gives the protein CATSDFGLAAFKDNEQFF.

The genes are TRBV20-1 and TRBJ2-2; 10 bases are shared with TRBD1. The CDR3 is 14 residues long. Germline lookup yields CDR1 DFQATT and CDR2 SNEGSKA (reference sequence). V lost 6 bases, J lost 7 bases, and 8 bases stayed unmatched. CDR3 amino acids: CSATRQGASGELFF. Here the CDR3 DNA reads TGCAGTGCGACCCGACAGGGGGCCAGCGGGGAGCTGTTTTTT.

V usage is TRBV29-1 and J usage is TRBJ2-1; D is unresolved. The germline V and J ends were trimmed by 4 bases and 0 bases, with 13 bases remaining between them. This CDR3 comprises 15 residues. Per the germline V gene, CDR1 is SQVTM and CDR2 is ANQGSEA. CDR3 loop: CSVGSAPSSYNEQFF. CDR3 DNA sequence: TGCAGCGTTGGGTCGGCCCCTAGCTCCTACAATGAGCAGTTCTTC.

This chain uses TRBV20-1 with TRBJ2-7; TRBD1 agrees at 8 bases. The length of the CDR3 is 16 residues. The V gene end was trimmed by 3 bases and the J gene end by 4 bases; junction bases not matched to a gene: 14. Per the germline V gene, CDR1 is DFQATT and CDR2 is SNEGSKA (reference sequence). CDR3 sequence: CSAREGGGQASYEQYF. Here the CDR3 DNA reads TGCAGTGCTAGGGAGGGTGGGGGACAGGCGTCTTACGAGCAGTACTTC.

The chain carries TRBV6-2 or TRBV6-3 and TRBJ2-1, with 8 nucleotides matching TRBD2. Germline CDR1 reads MNHEY; CDR2 reads SVGEGT. Trimming took 4 bases from V and 5 from J; bases not matched to a gene: 10. CDR3 size: 16 residues. The CDR3 coding sequence is TGTGCCAGCAGTTGGGGGTACTTAGCGGGAAACAATGAGCAGTTCTTC. Protein: CASSWGYLAGNNEQFF.

The table lists this clonotype with many counts. This chain connects TRBV27 to TRBJ1-1; maybe TRBD1 (5 bases). The CDR3 is 13 residues long. Between the trimmed V and J ends, which lost 6 bases and 4 bases, there was a span of 12 bases. Germline CDR1 and CDR2: MNHEY and SMNVEV (reference sequence). The CDR3: CASSEDTITEAFF. Here the CDR3 DNA reads TGTGCCAGCAGCGAGGACACCATCACTGAAGCTTTCTTT.

The V and J genes are TRBV6-1 and TRBJ2-2; 16 bases agree with TRBD2. The ends lost 7 bases at V and 3 bases at J; junction bases unmatched: 8. The CDR3 runs to 18 residues. Germline V gene data show CDR1 as MNHNS and CDR2 as SASEGT. DNA of the CDR3: TGTGCCAGCAAGGTGGGACTAGCGGGAGGGCCCGACACCGGGGAGCTGTTTTTT. Its translation is CASKVGLAGGPDTGELFF.

This clonotype was seen only a few times. V and J are TRBV20-1 and TRBJ2-3; D is possibly TRBD2 (5 bases). CDR3 length: 14 amino acids. The germline gives CDR1 DFQATT, CDR2 SNEGSKA (reference sequence). Trimming stripped 3 bases from V and 0 bases from J, with 10 bases between. DNA for the CDR3: TGCAGTGCTAGGGACTTCCGGAGCACAGATACGCAGTATTTT. This translates into CSARDFRSTDTQYF.

This clonotype has only a few counts. The J gene is TRBJ2-7, the V gene TRBV18; 9 nucleotides agree with TRBD1. This CDR3 comprises 14 residues. The junction had 5 bases not matched to a gene; V was cut back by 5 bases and J by 3 bases. Germline V gene lookup returns CDR1 KGHSH and CDR2 LQKENI. CDR3 residues: CASSRDRADYEQYF. The CDR3 DNA sequence: TGTGCCAGCTCAAGGGACAGGGCTGACTACGAGCAGTACTTC.

The V call is TRBV19, the J call TRBJ2-1, with D perhaps TRBD2 (6 bases). The CDR3 extends over 17 amino acids. The germline gives CDR1 LNHDA, CDR2 SQIVND (reference sequence). Trimming pared 4 bases from V and 8 bases from J, leaving 24 bases between. CDR3 loop: CASSTLFGDSGVDEQFF. CDR3 nucleotide sequence: TGTGCCAGTAGTACCCTTTTTGGGGACTCCGGCGTGGATGAGCAGTTCTTC.

This clonotype was observed many times. The chain couples TRBV5-5 to TRBJ2-5; 7 nucleotides align to TRBD1. CDR3 length: 13 amino acids. V trimming: 5 bases; J trimming: 5 bases; junction bases outside the gene matches: 6. Germline values: CDR1 SGHKS, CDR2 YYEKEE (reference sequence). The CDR3 region has the DNA TGTGCCAGCAGTAGACAGGGTGATGAGACCCAGTACTTC. Translated, it gives CASSRQGDETQYF.